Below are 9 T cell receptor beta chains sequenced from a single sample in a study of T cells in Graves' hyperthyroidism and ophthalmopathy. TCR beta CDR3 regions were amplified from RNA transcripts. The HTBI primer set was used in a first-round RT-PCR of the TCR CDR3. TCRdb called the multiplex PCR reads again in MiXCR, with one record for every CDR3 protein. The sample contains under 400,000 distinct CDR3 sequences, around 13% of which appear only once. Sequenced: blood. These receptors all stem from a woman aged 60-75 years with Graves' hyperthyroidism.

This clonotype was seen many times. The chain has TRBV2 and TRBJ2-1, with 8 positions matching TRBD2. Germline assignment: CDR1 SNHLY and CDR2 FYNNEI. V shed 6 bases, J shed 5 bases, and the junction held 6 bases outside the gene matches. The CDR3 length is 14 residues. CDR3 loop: CASSPGRADNEQFF. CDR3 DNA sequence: TGTGCCAGCAGCCCCGGGAGGGCTGACAATGAGCAGTTCTTC.

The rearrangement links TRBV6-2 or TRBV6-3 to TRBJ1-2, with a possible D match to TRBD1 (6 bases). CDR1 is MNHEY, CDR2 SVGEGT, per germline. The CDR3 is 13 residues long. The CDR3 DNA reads TGTGCAGAGACGTCGGGGGCATTGCATGGCTACACCTTC. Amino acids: CAETSGALHGYTF.

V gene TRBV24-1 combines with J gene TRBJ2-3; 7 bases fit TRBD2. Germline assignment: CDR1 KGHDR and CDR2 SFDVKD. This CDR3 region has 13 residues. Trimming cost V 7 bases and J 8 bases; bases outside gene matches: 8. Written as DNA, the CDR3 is TGTGCCACCAGGGGCGGGAGTGTCAGTACGCAGTATTTT. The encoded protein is CATRGGSVSTQYF.

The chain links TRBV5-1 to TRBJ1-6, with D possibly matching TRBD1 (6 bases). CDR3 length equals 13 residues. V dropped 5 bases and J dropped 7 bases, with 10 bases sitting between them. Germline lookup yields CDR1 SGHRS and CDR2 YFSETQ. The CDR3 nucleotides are TGCGCCAGCAGAGGGGGGGAGAATTCACCCCTCCACTTT. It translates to CASRGGENSPLHF. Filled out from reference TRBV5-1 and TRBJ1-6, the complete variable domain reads KAGVTQTPRYLIKTRGQQVTLSCSPISGHRSVSWYQQTPGQGLQFLFEYFSETQRNKGNFPGRFSGRQFSNSRSEMNVSTLELGDSALYLCASRGGENSPLHFGNGTRLTVT.

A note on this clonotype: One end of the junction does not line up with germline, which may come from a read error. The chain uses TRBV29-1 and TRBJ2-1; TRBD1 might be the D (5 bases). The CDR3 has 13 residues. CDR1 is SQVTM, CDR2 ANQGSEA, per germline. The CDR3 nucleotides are TGCAGCGTTGGGTCCACAGGCTACAATGAGCAGTCCTTC. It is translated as CSVGSTGYNEQSF.

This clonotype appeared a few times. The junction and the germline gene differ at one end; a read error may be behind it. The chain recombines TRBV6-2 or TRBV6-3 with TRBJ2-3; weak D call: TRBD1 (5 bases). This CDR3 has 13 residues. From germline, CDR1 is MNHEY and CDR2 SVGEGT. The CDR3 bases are TGTGCCAGCAGTGTTGCGTCCACAGGTACGCAGTATTTT. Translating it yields CASSVASTGTQYF.

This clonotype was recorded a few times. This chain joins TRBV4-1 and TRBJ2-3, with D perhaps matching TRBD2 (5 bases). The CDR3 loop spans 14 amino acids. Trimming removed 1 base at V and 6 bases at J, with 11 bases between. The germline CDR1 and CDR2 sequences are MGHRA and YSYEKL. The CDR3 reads CASSQVEGTDTQYF. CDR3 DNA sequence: TGCGCCAGCAGCCAAGTTGAGGGTACGGATACGCAGTATTTT.

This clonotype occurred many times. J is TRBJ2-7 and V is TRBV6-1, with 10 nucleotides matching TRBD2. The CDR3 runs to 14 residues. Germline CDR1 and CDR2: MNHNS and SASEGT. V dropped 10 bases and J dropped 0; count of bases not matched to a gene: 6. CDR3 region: CATVTSGPSYEQYF. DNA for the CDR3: TGTGCCACCGTGACTAGCGGGCCCTCCTACGAGCAGTACTTC.

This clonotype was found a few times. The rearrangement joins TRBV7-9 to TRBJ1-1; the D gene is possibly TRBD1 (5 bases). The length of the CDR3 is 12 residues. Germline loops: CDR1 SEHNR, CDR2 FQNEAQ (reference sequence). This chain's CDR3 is CAGWGEGTEAFF. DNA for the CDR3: TGTGCGGGTTGGGGCGAGGGAACTGAAGCTTTCTTT.